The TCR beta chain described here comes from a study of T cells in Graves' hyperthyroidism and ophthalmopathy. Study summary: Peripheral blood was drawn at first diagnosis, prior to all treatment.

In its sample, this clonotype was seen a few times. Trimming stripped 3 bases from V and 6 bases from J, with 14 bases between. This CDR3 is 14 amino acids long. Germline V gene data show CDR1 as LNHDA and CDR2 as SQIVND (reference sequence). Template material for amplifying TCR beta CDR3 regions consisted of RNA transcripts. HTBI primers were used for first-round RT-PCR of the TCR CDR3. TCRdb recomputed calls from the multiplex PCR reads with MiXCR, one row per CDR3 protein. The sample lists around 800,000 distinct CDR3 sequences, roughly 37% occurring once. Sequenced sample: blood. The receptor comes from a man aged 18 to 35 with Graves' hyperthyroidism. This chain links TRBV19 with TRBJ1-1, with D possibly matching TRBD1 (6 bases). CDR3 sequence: CASSMLTGTAEAFF. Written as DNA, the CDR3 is TGTGCCAGTAGTATGCTAACAGGGACCGCTGAAGCTTTCTTT.